This T cell receptor (beta chain) is from a study of blood T cell repertoires in COVID-19 (TCRdb year 2020). About the full investigation: The collaborator samples originated in the United States, Italy and Spain and spanned the acute and convalescent phases of COVID-19. HLA class I and class II types, where available, came from metadata supplied by the sample provider rather than from assay-based typing. The samples were drawn from two sources: the first 160 participants of the ongoing ImmuneRACE study, and some 1,300 subjects contributed by 6 global collaborators. The material from the prospective study consisted of cDNA or gDNA derived from T cells, B-cell-depleted T cells, or PBMCs. Deeply sampled blood TCRbeta repertoires from subjects exposed to, actively infected with, or recovered from COVID-19 were included in the dataset. Nearly every sample came with metadata listing a de-identified subject ID, COVID-19 status, age in years and sex. A freely available public database, intended as a resource for researchers studying the immune response to SARS-CoV-2, is where the repertoires were released. What the authors observed across the whole study: The amount of clinical and demographic metadata varied by source and participant and was provided uncurated.

One collaborating source in Seattle enrolled patients while the patients were actively infected and followed the patients over time throughout the course of disease. The collaborating institutions used their own protocols to collect whole blood in K2EDTA tubes. Collaborator samples were shipped for TCRbeta analysis as frozen whole blood, isolated PBMCs, or DNA extracted from either sample type. Worth noting for this clone: What antigen it recognizes has not been identified. Within one base of it there is no much larger clone, and no base qualities were kept.

The immunoSEQ Assay, a bias-controlled multiplex PCR, was used to amplify TCRbeta CDR3 regions from genomic DNA. The paper's processing steps were these. Nucleated cell counts per sample were estimated from amplification of reference gene primers within the assay. Sequence reads were collapsed and filtered to measure the absolute abundance of every unique TCRbeta CDR3 rearrangement. For each sample, productive Simpson clonality was calculated as the square root of Simpson's diversity index over productive rearrangements. The source is immuneACCESS, and TCRdb retained only in-frame sequences with V and J called. Part of the clones is not carried over; for the studies checked, unresolved V genes explain less than half of this, and the remainder is unexplained. The V and J calls and the clone size are those of that table, but D and trimming were determined from the DNA. This sample is represented by 300,000 to 450,000 clones; about 89% of them were singletons. More than 9% of the sample is in the top ten clones.

For CDR1 and CDR2, the germline V gene lists MDHEN and SYDVKM. From the cysteine up to the phenylalanine, the CDR3 has a length of 13 residues. The read is trimmed to its CDR3 DNA, 39 bases read in frame from base 1. The V end loses 7 bases and the J end loses 5 bases, and a stretch of 14 bases separates them. The sequence was collected from a woman in her twenties or thirties with COVID-19, enrolled during active disease. This chain joins TRBV28 to TRBJ1-1; 5 matching bases give a weak D call of TRBD1. Sequencing was carried out using peripheral blood. The DNA sequence reads TGTGCCAGCACCCTTCGGGGGGAAACTGAAGCTTTCTTT. This encodes CASTLRGETEAFF.